Below are 10 T cell receptor beta chains sequenced from a single sample in a study of cytomegalovirus exposure and HLA in healthy donors. Profiled with immunoSEQ multiplex PCR; TCRdb holds only in-frame clones, not every one. The data show some 170,000 clones, with under 90% seen just once and around a tenth held by the top ten. The sequenced sample consisted of PBMCs. The receptors here all came from a young woman in good health and CMV-seropositive.

The chain recombines TRBV6-5 with TRBJ1-5; D possibly corresponds to TRBD1 (6 bases). This CDR3 comprises 14 residues. Germline V gene data show CDR1 as MNHEY and CDR2 as SVGAGI. V lost 5 bases to trimming and J lost 9 bases, with 17 bases between them. The chain's CDR3 is CASSNRDTGRPQHF. The CDR3 coding sequence is TGTGCCAGCAGTAACCGGGACACCGGTCGGCCCCAGCATTTT.

V is TRBV27 and J is TRBJ2-3, with a possible D match to TRBD2 (6 bases). Between the trimmed V and J ends, which lost 4 bases and 4 bases, there was a span of 21 bases. This CDR3 region has 17 residues. CDR1 is MNHEY, CDR2 SMNVEV, per germline (reference sequence). Here the CDR3 DNA reads TGTGCCAGCAGTTCGAGACTACGACTAGTTATCGCAGATACGCAGTATTTT. Amino acid sequence: CASSSRLRLVIADTQYF.

This chain uses TRBV14 with TRBJ1-2; D might be TRBD1 (5 bases). The V gene lost 7 bases and the J gene lost 4 bases, with 16 bases spanning the gap. The CDR3 sequence is 14 residues long. Per germline, CDR1 SGHDN and CDR2 FVKESK. In nucleotides, the CDR3 is TGTGCCAGCACTCAATCCGGGGGTGGCTATGGCTACACCTTC. It encodes CASTQSGGGYGYTF.

This chain uses TRBV19 with TRBJ2-7; tentatively, D is TRBD1 (6 bases). Germline assignment: CDR1 LNHDA and CDR2 SQIVND (reference sequence). Deletions cut 6 bases from V and 3 bases from J, with 15 bases between. The CDR3 loop spans 14 amino acids. CDR3 in amino acids: CASSEGVARYEQYF. In DNA form, the CDR3 reads TGTGCCAGTAGCGAGGGGGTTGCCCGCTACGAGCAGTACTTC. Supplemented by reference TRBV19 and TRBJ2-7, the full variable domain reads DGGITQSPKYLFRKEGQNVTLSCEQNLNHDAMYWYRQDPGQGLRLIYYSQIVNDFQKGDIAEGYSVSREKKESFPLTVTSAQKNPTAFYLCASSEGVARYEQYFGPGTRLTVT.

V gene TRBV6-1 combines with J gene TRBJ1-1, with D tentatively TRBD1 (6 bases). The length of the CDR3 is 14 residues. Germline CDR1 MNHNS, CDR2 SASEGT. V was cut by 3 bases and J by 5 bases, with 13 bases left in between. CDR3 amino acids: CASSELGARTEAFF. The CDR3 nucleotides are TGTGCCAGCAGTGAGTTGGGGGCTCGTACTGAAGCTTTCTTT.

This sequence joins TRBV18 and TRBJ1-1; TRBD1 aligns across 10 bases. This CDR3 comprises 17 residues. Losses at the gene ends were 5 bases for V and 0 bases for J; bases not matched to a gene: 9. Germline lookup yields CDR1 KGHSH and CDR2 LQKENI. CDR3 amino acids: CASSSGQGRAMNTEAFF. The CDR3 coding sequence is TGTGCCAGCTCATCGGGACAGGGGAGGGCGATGAACACTGAAGCTTTCTTT. Full variable domain (remainder filled in from reference TRBV18 and TRBJ1-1): NAGVMQNPRHLVRRRGQEARLRCSPMKGHSHVYWYRQLPEEGLKFMVYLQKENIIDESGMPKERFSAEFPKEGPSILRIQQVVRGDSAAYFCASSSGQGRAMNTEAFFGQGTRLTVV.

The J gene is TRBJ1-2, the V gene TRBV5-1, with D tentatively TRBD1 (6 bases). The germline V and J ends were trimmed by 4 bases and 7 bases, with 17 bases remaining between them. Germline V gene lookup returns CDR1 SGHRS and CDR2 YFSETQ. The CDR3 has 14 amino acids. The CDR3 region has the DNA TGCGCCAGCAGCCGGGACACCTTTGATGGTGGCTACACCTTC. It translates to CASSRDTFDGGYTF.

The rearrangement uses TRBV27 and TRBJ1-2; 9 bases are a match to TRBD1. Germline V gene lookup returns CDR1 MNHEY and CDR2 SMNVEV (reference sequence). The CDR3 is 15 amino acids. The V and J ends lost 8 bases and 7 bases, in that order; junction bases with no gene match: 14. CDR3 DNA: TGTGCCAGCTTTGACCCGGGACAGGGCGGTCGTGGCTACACCTTC. Translating gives CASFDPGQGGRGYTF.

This chain uses TRBV9 with TRBJ1-2, with 7 positions matching TRBD1. Germline loops: CDR1 SGDLS, CDR2 YYNGEE. This CDR3 is built from 13 residues. V dropped 3 bases and J dropped 7; count of bases not matched to a gene: 6. The CDR3 loop reads CASSAGTDLGYTF. CDR3 nucleotide sequence: TGTGCCAGCAGCGCTGGGACAGACCTTGGCTACACCTTC. Drawing the rest from reference TRBV9 and TRBJ1-2, the complete variable domain is DSGVTQTPKHLITATGQRVTLRCSPRSGDLSVYWYQQSLDQGLQFLIQYYNGEERAKGNILERFSAQQFPDLHSELNLSSLELGDSALYFCASSAGTDLGYTFGSGTRLTVV.

The V and J genes are TRBV14 and TRBJ2-7; 10 nucleotides align to TRBD1. This CDR3 spans 14 amino acids. V lost 4 bases and J lost 3; bases outside the gene matches: 3. Germline loops: CDR1 SGHDN, CDR2 FVKESK. The CDR3 sequence: CASSLWTGGYEQYF. The CDR3 DNA is TGTGCCAGCAGCCTATGGACAGGGGGCTACGAGCAGTACTTC.